This passage covers 32 T cell receptor beta chains from one sample sequenced in a study of a mutant IDH1 vaccine in newly diagnosed glioma. Using immunoSEQ multiplex PCR, the repertoire was profiled, and TCRdb retains in-frame clones only, with some absent. The sample has about 64,000 clones, about 88% seen once; the top ten hold about 9.4%. Antigens of these TCRs are unknown. Time point: week 11, during vaccination. All doses held 300 ug of mutant IDH1 20-mer peptide, with topical imiquimod. The sequenced sample was PBMCs, obtained from a glioma patient whose treatment included an IDH1 peptide vaccine. These receptors were collected from a woman aged 45-59 years with glioma.

The chain uses TRBV4-3 and TRBJ2-5, with D tentatively TRBD1 or TRBD2 (6 bases each). In germline, CDR1 is LGHNA, CDR2 YSLEER. Trimming removed 4 bases from V and 5 bases from J, with 17 bases in between. This CDR3 is built from 15 residues. The CDR3 DNA sequence: TGCGCCAGCAGCCGTGGACAAGGGGGGACGGAGACCCAGTACTTC. Translation gives CASSRGQGGTETQYF.

The V call is TRBV5-1, the J call TRBJ2-3; 12 bases match TRBD2. V shed 0 bases and J 1 base; nucleotides not matched to a gene: 3. The V gene's germline CDR1 is SGHRS and CDR2 YFSETQ. This CDR3 is built from 17 residues. The CDR3 DNA reads as TGCGCCAGCAGCTTGGGGACTAGCGGGGACCGCACAGATACGCAGTATTTT. It codes for CASSLGTSGDRTDTQYF.

This sequence joins TRBV21-1 and TRBJ2-7. TRBV21-1 is shown as a pseudogene. There are 16 residues in the CDR3. In nucleotides, the CDR3 is TGTGCCAGCAGCAAAGCGCAAAGAGTGGGGGCCTACGAGCAGTACTTC. Protein product: CASSKAQRVGAYEQYF.

This rearrangement joins TRBV2 to TRBJ1-5; D is unresolved. Germline-derived CDR1 and CDR2 are SNHLY and FYNNEI. V lost 6 bases and J 5 bases, leaving 11 bases between the germline ends. The CDR3 runs 13 residues. CDR3 coding DNA: TGTGCCAGCAGGCCAGAGAGGGATCAGCCCCAGCATTTT. This codes for CASRPERDQPQHF. Using reference TRBV2 and TRBJ1-5 for the parts outside the CDR3, the full variable domain is EPEVTQTPSHQVTQMGQEVILRCVPISNHLYFYWYRQILGQKVEFLVSFYNNEISEKSEIFDDQFSVERPDGSNFTLKIRSTKLEDSAMYFCASRPERDQPQHFGDGTRLSIL.

The DNA for the CDR3 is TGCGCCAGCAGCCAGGACAGGGGAAGCAATCAGCCCCAGCATTTT. Its protein is CASSQDRGSNQPQHF. The gene calls are TRBV4-3 and TRBJ1-5; 9 nucleotides match TRBD1. The CDR3 contains 15 residues. Looked up from germline, CDR1 is LGHNA and CDR2 is YSLEER. V was pared by 3 bases and J by 1 base, with 1 base of the junction left unmatched.

This clone was recorded once. The chain links TRBV4-1 to TRBJ1-4; no reliable D call. The CDR3 is made up of 15 amino acids. V shed 1 base and J shed 0 bases, with 6 bases lying between them. Germline values: CDR1 MGHRA, CDR2 YSYEKL. This chain's CDR3 is CASSQAYSTNEKLFF. The CDR3 coding sequence is TGCGCCAGCAGCCAAGCCTACTCAACTAATGAAAAACTGTTTTTT.

V and J are TRBV7-2 and TRBJ1-6; no definite D call. Germline loops: CDR1 SGHTA, CDR2 FQGNSA. This CDR3 comprises 15 residues. The V and J ends lost 0 bases and 9 bases respectively, with 12 bases between them. The CDR3 DNA reads TGTGCCAGCAGCTTAGCCTCGAGGGCAGGTTCACCCCTCCACTTT. Translated, it gives CASSLASRAGSPLHF.

J is TRBJ1-6 and V is TRBV18; D perhaps matches TRBD1 (5 bases). Germline V gene data show CDR1 as KGHSH and CDR2 as LQKENI. V lost 3 bases and J 8 bases, leaving 11 bases between the germline ends. CDR3 size: 14 residues. The chain's CDR3 is CASSPAGRDSPLHF. The CDR3 region has the DNA TGTGCCAGCTCACCGGCAGGGAGGGATTCACCCCTCCACTTT.

The V call is TRBV7-8, the J call TRBJ1-5; maybe TRBD1 (6 bases). Germline-derived CDR1 and CDR2 are SGHVS and FQNEAQ. Trimming left V 1 base short and J 0 bases short, with 10 bases between. This CDR3 spans 16 amino acids. Written as DNA, the CDR3 is TGTGCCAGCAGCTTAGTACAGGGCCTTAGCAATCAGCCCCAGCATTTT. It specifies CASSLVQGLSNQPQHF.

This sequence joins TRBV27 and TRBJ2-7, with D possibly TRBD2 on 6 matching bases. The CDR3 sequence is 12 residues long. Looked up from germline, CDR1 is MNHEY and CDR2 is SMNVEV (reference sequence). V was trimmed by 6 bases and J by 3 bases, leaving 9 bases between them. CDR3 sequence (DNA): TGTGCCAGCAGGGCCGGGGGCTACGAGCAGTACTTC. Its translation is CASRAGGYEQYF.

J is TRBJ1-2 and V is TRBV4-1, with D hard to call. Germline V lookup: CDR1 MGHRA, CDR2 YSYEKL. This CDR3 is 15 amino acids long. V shed 0 bases and J shed 4 bases, with 12 bases lying between them. CDR3 DNA: TGCGCCAGCAGCCAAGATAGGTCATTTGTCTATGGCTACACCTTC. Translation gives CASSQDRSFVYGYTF.

The rearrangement joins TRBV5-5 to TRBJ1-3, with a weak D call TRBD1 (5 bases). This CDR3 contains 12 residues. Germline V gene sequence: CDR1 SGHKS, CDR2 YYEKEE (reference sequence). Deletions cut 3 bases from V and 11 bases from J, with 12 bases between. In DNA form, the CDR3 reads TGTGCCAGCAGCTGGGCTTGGGGGGCCATATATTTT. Its protein product is CASSWAWGAIYF. Full variable domain (rest looked up from reference TRBV5-5 and TRBJ1-3): DAGVTQSPTHLIKTRGQQVTLRCSPISGHKSVSWYQQVLGQGPQFIFQYYEKEERGRGNFPDRFSARQFPNYSSELNVNALLLGDSALYLCASSWAWGAIYFGEGSWLTVV.

The rearrangement links TRBV7-2 to TRBJ2-3; either TRBD1 or TRBD2 may supply D (5 bases each). CDR1 and CDR2 (germline): SGHTA, FQGNSA. Trimming removed 3 bases from V and 0 bases from J, with 10 bases in between. The CDR3 sequence is 15 residues long. CDR3 sequence: CASSFRDRSTDTQYF. The CDR3 bases are TGTGCCAGCAGCTTCCGGGACCGAAGCACAGATACGCAGTATTTT.

The V gene is TRBV27, the J gene TRBJ2-7; D is possibly TRBD2 (6 bases). Germline CDR1 and CDR2: MNHEY and SMNVEV (reference sequence). The V end was cut by 6 bases, the J end by 2 bases, with 14 bases between. The CDR3 loop spans 14 amino acids. The CDR3 nucleotides read TGTGCCAGCAGAGGCGGAGGGGTGACCTACGAGCAGTACTTC. It is translated as CASRGGGVTYEQYF.

V gene TRBV27 combines with J gene TRBJ2-7; TRBD1 matches at 12 bases. The germline CDR1 and CDR2 sequences are MNHEY and SMNVEV (reference sequence). V was clipped by 5 bases and J by 1 base; unmatched bases: 6. CDR3 length: 16 amino acids. CDR3 region: CASSRGTGGFSYEQYF. The CDR3, as DNA: TGTGCCAGCAGTAGGGGGACAGGGGGCTTTTCCTACGAGCAGTACTTC.

This chain connects TRBV6-4 to TRBJ1-1; D not resolved. The CDR3 has 14 amino acids. The germline CDR1 and CDR2 sequences are MRHNA and SNTAGT. V was cut by 0 bases and J by 1 base, with 6 bases left in between. The CDR3 DNA reads as TGTGCCAGCAGTGACTCTAACAGGAACACTGAAGCTTTCTTT. The encoded protein is CASSDSNRNTEAFF.

This rearrangement joins TRBV14 to TRBJ2-3; no clear D. Germline lookup yields CDR1 SGHDN and CDR2 FVKESK. The CDR3 sequence is 13 residues long. Trimming took off 4 bases at V and 11 bases at J, with 16 bases between the two ends. The CDR3 spells CASSPLKTRWQYF. CDR3 DNA sequence: TGTGCCAGCAGCCCCTTAAAAACAAGATGGCAGTATTTT.

V usage is TRBV10-3 and J usage is TRBJ2-2; 8 bases line up with TRBD1. Germline CDR1 reads ENHRY; CDR2 reads SYGVKD. Unmatched junction bases numbered 1, after V lost 9 bases and J lost 1 base. This CDR3 has 13 amino acids. Here the CDR3 DNA reads TGTGCCATAGGACAGGGGAACACCGGGGAGCTGTTTTTT. Translating it yields CAIGQGNTGELFF.

The chain combines TRBV15 with TRBJ1-4, with unresolved D. Germline-derived CDR1 and CDR2 are LNHNV and YYDKDF (reference sequence). The CDR3 is 15 amino acids. Deletions cut 0 bases from V and 10 bases from J, with 15 bases between. The CDR3 loop reads CATSRDSDLKAKLFF. The CDR3 nucleotides are TGTGCCACCAGCAGAGATAGTGATCTCAAGGCAAAACTGTTTTTT.

This chain connects TRBV7-9 to TRBJ2-1; 9 nucleotides align to TRBD2. Trimming removed 2 bases from V and 3 bases from J; junction bases left unmatched: 8. Germline V gene data show CDR1 as SEHNR and CDR2 as FQNEAQ (reference sequence). This CDR3 comprises 17 residues. The CDR3 DNA follows: TGTGCCAGCAGCTTACGGGAGCGGGGGGCCATCTACAATGAGCAGTTCTTC. Protein sequence: CASSLRERGAIYNEQFF. The full variable domain, in which reference TRBV7-9 and TRBJ2-1 provide the parts outside the CDR3, is DTGVSQNPRHKITKRGQNVTFRCDPISEHNRLYWYRQTLGQGPEFLTYFQNEAQLEKSRLLSDRFSAERPKGSFSTLEIQRTEQGDSAMYLCASSLRERGAIYNEQFFGPGTRLTVL.

The chain uses TRBV25-1 and TRBJ2-2; tentative D call: TRBD2 (7 bases). The CDR3 runs to 15 residues. Per the germline V gene, CDR1 is MGHDK and CDR2 is SYGVNS. With 6 bases removed from V and 7 bases from J, the gap between germline ends came to 18 bases. The CDR3 nucleotides are TGTGCCAGCAGGACTGCGAGGGGAGGGGGCGGGGAGCTGTTTTTT. This codes for CASRTARGGGGELFF.

The chain joins TRBV30 to TRBJ1-1; D remains unclear. V was shortened by 3 bases and J by 1 base, with 12 bases between the two germline ends. The germline V gene encodes CDR1 GTSNPN and CDR2 SVGIG (reference sequence). The CDR3 loop spans 14 amino acids. The CDR3: CAWRGRPANTEAFF. The CDR3 DNA reads as TGTGCCTGGAGAGGACGGCCGGCGAACACTGAAGCTTTCTTT. Full variable domain (outside the CDR3, taken from reference TRBV30 and TRBJ1-1): SQTIHQWPATLVQPVGSPLSLECTVEGTSNPNLYWYRQAAGRGLQLLFYSVGIGQISSEVPQNLSASRPQDRQFILSSKKLLLSDSGFYLCAWRGRPANTEAFFGQGTRLTVV.

The chain is built from TRBV5-1 and TRBJ2-7; 7 bases line up with TRBD1. The CDR3 is 14 residues long. V lost 2 bases and J lost 5; bases outside the gene matches: 7. Per germline, CDR1 SGHRS and CDR2 YFSETQ. The CDR3, as DNA: TGCGCCAGCAGCTTCACAGGGGACGGAAACGAGCAGTACTTC. It is translated as CASSFTGDGNEQYF.

V gene TRBV5-6 combines with J gene TRBJ2-6; TRBD1 agrees at 12 bases. This CDR3 contains 17 residues. CDR1 is SGHDT and CDR2 is YYEEEE in the germline V gene. The junction had 9 bases not matched to a gene; V was cut back by 3 bases and J by 8 bases. Here the CDR3 reads CASSWGDRGLGTNVLTF. The CDR3 nucleotides are TGTGCCAGCAGCTGGGGGGACAGGGGGCTCGGGACCAACGTCCTGACTTTC.

J is TRBJ1-4 and V is TRBV5-4; D possibly corresponds to TRBD1 (6 bases). The CDR3 loop spans 14 amino acids. The germline CDR1 and CDR2 sequences are SGHNT and YYREEE (reference sequence). V gave up 1 base and J gave up 8 bases, with 12 bases separating them. The DNA of the CDR3 is TGTGCCAGCAGCTTGTGGGGGGCAGAGGAAAAACTGTTTTTT. This translates into CASSLWGAEEKLFF.

V usage is TRBV5-8 and J usage is TRBJ1-2, with no clear D. The CDR3 length is 13 residues. The germline V gene encodes CDR1 SGHTS and CDR2 YDEGEE. V was shortened by 3 bases and J by 3 bases, with 9 bases between the two germline ends. CDR3 loop: CASSYESDYGYTF. CDR3 coding DNA: TGTGCCAGCAGCTACGAGAGCGACTATGGCTACACCTTC.

The chain joins TRBV6-1 to TRBJ1-1, with D tentatively TRBD1 (6 bases). V lost 3 bases and J 5 bases, leaving 10 bases between the germline ends. The CDR3 is 13 residues long. Germline V gene lookup returns CDR1 MNHNS and CDR2 SASEGT. The CDR3 nucleotides read TGTGCCAGCAGTGAGGAGGGGGTGACTGAAGCTTTCTTT. Amino acids: CASSEEGVTEAFF.

The chain recombines TRBV4-1 with TRBJ1-1; D is ambiguous. This CDR3 has 15 residues. Trimming removed 0 bases at V and 0 bases at J, with 8 bases between. Germline loops: CDR1 MGHRA, CDR2 YSYEKL. The CDR3 DNA reads TGCGCCAGCAGCCAAGATCCCCGGTTGAACACTGAAGCTTTCTTT. Amino acid sequence: CASSQDPRLNTEAFF.

This clone has only one observation. The V and J genes are TRBV11-3 and TRBJ2-5; D remains ambiguous. Trimming shortened V by 4 bases and J by 2 bases, and 5 bases separated the two germline ends. The CDR3 is 12 amino acids. The germline V gene encodes CDR1 SGHNT and CDR2 YENEEA. CDR3 bases: TGTGCCAGCAGCTGGCAGCAAGAGACCCAGTACTTC. Translated, it gives CASSWQQETQYF.

This chain joins TRBV2 and TRBJ2-3; 8 positions match TRBD2. The germline CDR1 and CDR2 sequences are SNHLY and FYNNEI. The CDR3 is 14 amino acids. The V gene end was trimmed by 7 bases and the J gene end by 2 bases; junction bases not matched to a gene: 5. CDR3 sequence reads: CASTSAGATDTQYF. The CDR3 nucleotides read TGTGCCAGCACTTCAGCGGGGGCCACAGATACGCAGTATTTT.

V is TRBV2 and J is TRBJ2-7; TRBD2 is a possible D gene (5 bases). This CDR3 has 13 amino acids. Trimming stripped 7 bases from V and 6 bases from J, with 16 bases between. In germline, CDR1 is SNHLY, CDR2 FYNNEI. The CDR3 DNA reads TGTGCCAGCATGGGTAAGGGTCGGGGCGAGCAGTACTTC. Its translation: CASMGKGRGEQYF.

J is TRBJ1-4 and V is TRBV19; D is unresolved. Germline V gene data show CDR1 as LNHDA and CDR2 as SQIVND (reference sequence). The CDR3 runs to 13 residues. V gave up 6 bases and J gave up 0 bases, with 5 bases separating them. CDR3 loop: CASRSATNEKLFF. CDR3 DNA sequence: TGTGCCAGTAGGTCTGCAACTAATGAAAAACTGTTTTTT. The full variable domain, with the rest looked up from reference TRBV19 and TRBJ1-4, is DGGITQSPKYLFRKEGQNVTLSCEQNLNHDAMYWYRQDPGQGLRLIYYSQIVNDFQKGDIAEGYSVSREKKESFPLTVTSAQKNPTAFYLCASRSATNEKLFFGSGTQLSVL.